Presented here are 27 T cell receptor beta chains from one specimen sequenced in a study of T cell repertoires in cytomegalovirus infection. TCRdb ran MiXCR on the reads and lists one entry per CDR3 protein. This table has about 530,000 distinct CDR3 sequences, around 27% appearing once. Sequencing was done on a sample of PBMCs. These receptors all come from a human donor in good health (CMV status not recorded). Some clones in this sample may be carry-over from other donors' samples.

V usage is TRBV6-6 and J usage is TRBJ2-7; 7 bases map to TRBD2. V shed 6 bases, J shed 2 bases, and the junction held 4 bases outside the gene matches. The CDR3 is 13 amino acids. Germline V gene lookup returns CDR1 MNHNY and CDR2 SVGAGI (reference sequence). CDR3 DNA sequence: TGTGCCAGCAGGCTAGCGGACGCCTACGAGCAGTACGTC. Its protein product is CASRLADAYEQYV.

This clonotype was seen at least ten times. This chain connects TRBV7-2 to TRBJ1-6, with a weak D call TRBD1 (5 bases). Deletions cut 0 bases from V and 10 bases from J, with 10 bases between. The CDR3 totals 14 residues. Germline-derived CDR1 and CDR2 are SGHTA and FQGNSA. Here the CDR3 reads CASSLAGAQSPLHF. CDR3 in DNA: TGTGCCAGCAGCTTAGCAGGGGCGCAGTCACCCCTCCACTTT.

This clonotype was counted at least ten times. The V gene is TRBV19, the J gene TRBJ1-6; D gene ambiguous. Looked up from germline, CDR1 is LNHDA and CDR2 is SQIVND (reference sequence). The CDR3 totals 15 residues. V gave up 3 bases and J gave up 7 bases, with 13 bases separating them. CDR3 DNA: TGTGCCAGTAGTATGTCGGCGCAGGAAAATTCACCCCTCCACTTT. This sequence encodes CASSMSAQENSPLHF.

The V and J genes are TRBV4-1 and TRBJ2-7; 14 nucleotides agree with TRBD2. The V and J ends lost 0 bases and 3 bases, in that order; junction bases with no gene match: 7. Germline CDR1 reads MGHRA; CDR2 reads YSYEKL. The CDR3 spans 18 residues. CDR3 in amino acids: CASSQDQAGTSGSYEQYF. In DNA, the CDR3 is TGCGCCAGCAGCCAAGACCAAGCCGGGACTAGCGGGAGCTACGAGCAGTACTTC.

There are a few counts of this clonotype. The CDR3 DNA follows: TGTGCCAGCAACAACAGACTAGCGGGTTCGGATGAGCAGTTCTTC. It is translated as CASNNRLAGSDEQFF. This rearrangement joins TRBV6-2 or TRBV6-3 to TRBJ2-1, with TRBD2 matching 10 bases. Losses at the gene ends were 7 bases for V and 8 bases for J; bases not matched to a gene: 11. CDR1 MNHEY and CDR2 SVGEGT come from the germline V gene. The CDR3 is 15 amino acids.

This clonotype appeared a few times. This chain links TRBV28 with TRBJ1-5; D gene unclear. The CDR3 length is 13 residues. From germline, CDR1 is MDHEN and CDR2 SYDVKM. V was cut by 1 base and J by 11 bases, with 12 bases left in between. The CDR3 sequence: CASSLFSPRAQHF. The CDR3 nucleotides read TGTGCCAGCAGTTTATTCAGCCCAAGGGCCCAGCATTTT. The full variable domain, in which reference TRBV28 and TRBJ1-5 provide the parts outside the CDR3, is DVKVTQSSRYLVKRTGEKVFLECVQDMDHENMFWYRQDPGLGLRLIYFSYDVKMKEKGDIPEGYSVSREKKERFSLILESASTNQTSMYLCASSLFSPRAQHFGDGTRLSIL.

V usage is TRBV12-3 or TRBV12-4 and J usage is TRBJ1-2; possible D gene TRBD1, 5 bases. Deletions cut 6 bases from V and 4 bases from J, with 15 bases between. CDR3 length: 14 residues. Written as DNA, the CDR3 is TGTGCCAGCAGAACGAGGGGATCTCTCTATGGCTACACCTTC. Translated: CASRTRGSLYGYTF.

The J gene is TRBJ2-2, the V gene TRBV6-4; no reliable D call. The germline gives CDR1 MRHNA, CDR2 SNTAGT. Trimming shortened V by 0 bases and J by 1 base, and 12 bases separated the two germline ends. This CDR3 has 17 residues. DNA for the CDR3: TGTGCCAGCAGTGACTCTCGGGCAGTAAGGAACACCGGGGAGCTGTTTTTT. Residues: CASSDSRAVRNTGELFF.

The rearrangement uses TRBV7-9 and TRBJ2-7, with TRBD1 matching 7 bases. CDR3 size: 15 residues. In germline, CDR1 is SEHNR, CDR2 FQNEAQ (reference sequence). Germline trimming cut 5 bases from V and 0 bases from J; bases unmatched to any gene: 7. CDR3 amino acids: CASSPPGTVSYEQYF. As DNA, the CDR3 is TGTGCCAGCAGCCCACCCGGGACAGTCTCCTACGAGCAGTACTTC.

This clonotype has more than one count but fewer than ten. The rearrangement joins TRBV11-2 to TRBJ2-3; 7 bases agree with TRBD2. V shed 3 bases and J 4 bases; nucleotides not matched to a gene: 10. There are 16 residues in the CDR3. Looked up from germline, CDR1 is SGHAT and CDR2 is FQNNGV. In DNA form, the CDR3 reads TGTGCCAGCAGCTTGCGCGCCGCGGGAGCCTCAGATACGCAGTATTTT. Translating gives CASSLRAAGASDTQYF.

This clonotype was detected ten times or more. The chain couples TRBV7-2 to TRBJ2-2, with TRBD2 as a possible D gene (6 bases). Germline V gives CDR1 SGHTA, CDR2 FQGNSA. This CDR3 contains 15 residues. Trimming left V 5 bases short and J 3 bases short, with 13 bases between. The CDR3 spells CASSVGGTYTGELFF. DNA of the CDR3: TGTGCCAGCAGCGTTGGAGGGACCTACACCGGGGAGCTGTTTTTT.

This clonotype was counted only a few times. CDR3 loop: CSVEQGAGQPQHF. DNA for the CDR3: TGCAGCGTTGAACAGGGGGCAGGTCAGCCCCAGCATTTT. The V gene is TRBV29-1, the J gene TRBJ1-5, with 8 bases matching TRBD1. The junction had 3 bases not matched to a gene; V was cut back by 2 bases and J by 6 bases. The V gene's germline CDR1 is SQVTM and CDR2 ANQGSEA. This CDR3 has 13 residues.

This clonotype was picked up many times. The V gene is TRBV28, the J gene TRBJ1-4; the D is unclear. Germline CDR1 and CDR2: MDHEN and SYDVKM. CDR3 length: 16 amino acids. The V end lost 5 bases, the J end lost 6 bases, and 19 bases lay between the germline ends. This CDR3 is CASSPGKMISDEKLFF. DNA for the CDR3: TGTGCCAGCAGTCCTGGAAAAATGATTTCGGATGAAAAACTGTTTTTT. The full variable domain, completed using reference TRBV28 and TRBJ1-4, is DVKVTQSSRYLVKRTGEKVFLECVQDMDHENMFWYRQDPGLGLRLIYFSYDVKMKEKGDIPEGYSVSREKKERFSLILESASTNQTSMYLCASSPGKMISDEKLFFGSGTQLSVL.

This clonotype came up many times. The chain joins TRBV7-6 to TRBJ1-5; the D gene is possibly TRBD1 (5 bases). CDR3 length: 17 residues. Germline lookup yields CDR1 SGHVS and CDR2 FNYEAQ. Trimming pared 2 bases from V and 4 bases from J, leaving 18 bases between. CDR3 nucleotides: TGTGCCAGCAGCTTATATTTGGGGGACCTAATAAATCAGCCCCAGCATTTT. Its protein product is CASSLYLGDLINQPQHF.

The CDR3 is CASSQQGLQSTGELFF. DNA of the CDR3: TGTGCCAGCAGTCAACAGGGGCTTCAAAGCACCGGGGAGCTGTTTTTT. The rearrangement joins TRBV2 to TRBJ2-2; TRBD1 agrees at 7 bases. Losses at the gene ends were 5 bases for V and 4 bases for J; bases not matched to a gene: 10. The germline gives CDR1 SNHLY, CDR2 FYNNEI. This CDR3 region has 16 residues.

The rearrangement uses TRBV19 and TRBJ1-5, with 8 positions matching TRBD1. J was trimmed by 0 bases and V by 4 bases; bases with no gene match: 8. Germline CDR1 and CDR2: LNHDA and SQIVND (reference sequence). The CDR3 is 17 residues long. CDR3 bases: TGTGCCAGTAGTAAAGGACAGGGCAGCTATAGCAATCAGCCCCAGCATTTT. Translation gives CASSKGQGSYSNQPQHF.

The chain uses TRBV12-3 or TRBV12-4 and TRBJ1-5; 9 nucleotides align to TRBD1. This CDR3 region has 14 residues. V shed 6 bases and J 3 bases; nucleotides not matched to a gene: 3. CDR3 sequence (DNA): TGTGCCAGCAGGTGGACAGGGGACAATCAGCCCCAGCATTTT. This codes for CASRWTGDNQPQHF.

The chain employs TRBV18 and TRBJ2-2; D uncertain. The germline gives CDR1 KGHSH, CDR2 LQKENI. This CDR3 is 14 amino acids long. Trimming pared 3 bases from V and 1 base from J, leaving 6 bases between. CDR3 DNA: TGTGCCAGCTCACCGGATCTGAACACCGGGGAGCTGTTTTTT. Its protein is CASSPDLNTGELFF.

This clonotype turned up a few times. The chain has TRBV20-1 and TRBJ2-3; 8 bases align to TRBD2. CDR1 is DFQATT and CDR2 is SNEGSKA in the germline V gene (reference sequence). There are 18 residues in the CDR3. Trimming removed 3 bases from V and 2 bases from J; junction bases left unmatched: 16. The CDR3 loop reads CSASGRAGERGVTDTQYF. The CDR3 bases are TGCAGTGCTAGTGGTCGAGCGGGAGAGAGAGGCGTCACAGATACGCAGTATTTT.

This clonotype came up many times. This sequence joins TRBV7-2 and TRBJ2-5; 8 bases fit TRBD1. This CDR3 has 16 amino acids. Germline-derived CDR1 and CDR2 are SGHTA and FQGNSA. V was pared by 4 bases and J by 5 bases, with 12 bases of the junction left unmatched. CDR3 bases: TGTGCCAGCAGCTCATCAGGGGGCGTAGGCAGGGAGACCCAGTACTTC. Residues: CASSSSGGVGRETQYF. The full variable domain, completed using reference TRBV7-2 and TRBJ2-5, is GAGVSQSPSNKVTEKGKDVELRCDPISGHTALYWYRQSLGQGLEFLIYFQGNSAPDKSGLPSDRFSAERTGGSVSTLTIQRTQQEDSAVYLCASSSSGGVGRETQYFGPGTRLLVL.

This clonotype was detected many times. The V and J genes are TRBV7-2 and TRBJ1-2, with no clear D. The ends were cut back, 1 base at V and 0 bases at J, with 9 bases in the middle. The CDR3 totals 15 residues. Germline CDR1 and CDR2: SGHTA and FQGNSA. CDR3: CASSLGSGANYGYTF. The CDR3 bases are TGTGCCAGCAGCTTAGGGAGTGGAGCTAACTATGGCTACACCTTC.

This clonotype was found a few times. The V gene is TRBV2, the J gene TRBJ1-2; D call uncertain. The CDR3 contains 15 residues. Between the trimmed V and J ends, which lost 3 bases and 9 bases, there was a span of 20 bases. Germline values: CDR1 SNHLY, CDR2 FYNNEI. The CDR3 sequence is CASSDSEQAAESYTF. The CDR3 DNA is TGTGCCAGCAGTGATAGTGAGCAGGCCGCGGAAAGCTACACCTTC.

At least ten counts were recorded for this clonotype. The rearrangement joins TRBV7-2 to TRBJ2-1, with D hard to call. Germline-derived CDR1 and CDR2 are SGHTA and FQGNSA. V was shortened by 0 bases and J by 5 bases, with 8 bases between the two germline ends. The CDR3 extends over 14 amino acids. The CDR3 nucleotides are TGTGCCAGCAGCTTAGCGCACCGGAACAATGAGCAGTTCTTC. This encodes CASSLAHRNNEQFF.

This clonotype occurred a few times. This chain uses TRBV6-1 with TRBJ2-1; 9 nucleotides align to TRBD1. CDR3 size: 15 residues. The J segment lost 5 bases and the V segment lost 6 bases, leaving 8 bases of the junction unmatched. The germline CDR1 and CDR2 sequences are MNHNS and SASEGT. DNA of the CDR3: TGTGCCAGCAGACTACAGGGGGCAGGGGACAATGAGCAGTTCTTC. Its protein is CASRLQGAGDNEQFF.

In its sample, this clonotype was seen once. The chain uses TRBV12-3 or TRBV12-4 and TRBJ1-5, with a possible D match to TRBD1 (6 bases). V dropped 7 bases and J dropped 7 bases, with 20 bases sitting between them. The CDR3 runs to 15 residues. In DNA, the CDR3 is TGTGCCAGCACTCGTCGATCGCTGGGGGCCCAGCCCCAGCATTTT. Protein product: CASTRRSLGAQPQHF.

This clonotype was recorded at least ten times. The chain joins TRBV7-2 to TRBJ2-7, with 7 bases lining up with TRBD2. The CDR3 spans 14 residues. The J segment lost 3 bases and the V segment lost 1 base, leaving 3 bases of the junction unmatched. Germline-derived CDR1 and CDR2 are SGHTA and FQGNSA. In DNA form, the CDR3 reads TGTGCCAGCAGCTTAGAACTAGCGAACTACGAGCAGTACGTC. It translates to CASSLELANYEQYV.

This clonotype was counted between two and nine times. The rearrangement joins TRBV28 to TRBJ1-2; a possible D gene is TRBD1 (5 bases). The V end was cut by 3 bases, the J end by 2 bases, with 19 bases between. The length of the CDR3 is 17 residues. The germline gives CDR1 MDHEN, CDR2 SYDVKM. As DNA, the CDR3 is TGTGCCAGCAGTTTTGGGGGAGGGCTCAGAGGAAACTATGGCTACACCTTC. It encodes CASSFGGGLRGNYGYTF.